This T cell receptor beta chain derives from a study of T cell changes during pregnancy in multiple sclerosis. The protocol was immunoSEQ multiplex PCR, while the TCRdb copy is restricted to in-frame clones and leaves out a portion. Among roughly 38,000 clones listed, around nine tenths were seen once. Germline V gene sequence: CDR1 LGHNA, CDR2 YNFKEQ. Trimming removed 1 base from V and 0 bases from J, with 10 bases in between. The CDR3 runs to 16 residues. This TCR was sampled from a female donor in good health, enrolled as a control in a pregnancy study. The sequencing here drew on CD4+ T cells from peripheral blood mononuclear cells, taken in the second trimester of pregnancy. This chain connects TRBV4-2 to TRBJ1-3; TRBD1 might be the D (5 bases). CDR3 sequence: CASSQGGSLSGNTIYF. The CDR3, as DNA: TGTGCCAGCAGCCAAGGGGGCAGCCTCTCTGGAAACACCATATATTTT.